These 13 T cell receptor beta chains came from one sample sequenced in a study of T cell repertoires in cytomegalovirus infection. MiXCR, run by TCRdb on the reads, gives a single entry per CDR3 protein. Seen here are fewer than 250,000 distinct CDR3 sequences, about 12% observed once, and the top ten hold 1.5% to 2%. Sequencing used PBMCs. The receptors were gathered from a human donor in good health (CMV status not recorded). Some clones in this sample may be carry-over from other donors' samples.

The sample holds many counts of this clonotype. CDR3 DNA sequence: TGTGCCAGCAGCCAGCCCCGGGGGCGCGGGCACACTGAAGCTTTCTTT. As protein: CASSQPRGRGHTEAFF. This chain uses TRBV28 with TRBJ1-1, with a weak D call TRBD1 (6 bases). V was trimmed by 6 bases and J by 3 bases, leaving 20 bases between them. From germline, CDR1 is MDHEN and CDR2 SYDVKM. CDR3 length: 16 residues.

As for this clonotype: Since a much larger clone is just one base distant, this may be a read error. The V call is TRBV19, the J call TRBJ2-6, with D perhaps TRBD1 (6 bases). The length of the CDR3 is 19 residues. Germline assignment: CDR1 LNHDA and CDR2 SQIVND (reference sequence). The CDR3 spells CASSNFRDTGSSEANVLTF. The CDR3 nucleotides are TGTGCCAGTAGTAACTTTCGGGACACCGGTTCCTCTGAGGCCAACGTCCTGACTTTC.

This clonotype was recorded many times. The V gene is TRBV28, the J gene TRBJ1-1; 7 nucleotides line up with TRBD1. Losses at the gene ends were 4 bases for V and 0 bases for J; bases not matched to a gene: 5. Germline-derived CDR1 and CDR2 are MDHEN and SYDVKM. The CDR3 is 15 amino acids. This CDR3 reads CASSSIDRVNTEAFF. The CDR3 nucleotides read TGTGCCAGCAGTTCCATCGACAGGGTGAACACTGAAGCTTTCTTT.

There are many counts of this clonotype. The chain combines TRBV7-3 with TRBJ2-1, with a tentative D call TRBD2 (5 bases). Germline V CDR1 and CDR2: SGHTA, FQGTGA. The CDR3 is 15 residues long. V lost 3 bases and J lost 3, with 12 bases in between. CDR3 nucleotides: TGTGCCAGCAGCTTGGAGGCCCAAAACTACAATGAGCAGTTCTTC. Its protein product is CASSLEAQNYNEQFF. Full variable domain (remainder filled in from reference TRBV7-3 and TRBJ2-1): GAGVSQTPSNKVTEKGKYVELRCDPISGHTALYWYRQSLGQGPEFLIYFQGTGAADDSGLPNDRFFAVRPEGSVSTLKIQRTERGDSAVYLCASSLEAQNYNEQFFGPGTRLTVL.

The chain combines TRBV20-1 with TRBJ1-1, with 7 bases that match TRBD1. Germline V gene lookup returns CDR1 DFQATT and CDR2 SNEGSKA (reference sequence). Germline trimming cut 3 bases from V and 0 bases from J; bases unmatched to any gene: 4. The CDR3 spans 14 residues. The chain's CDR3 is CSASPGQLNTEAFF. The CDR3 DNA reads TGCAGTGCTAGCCCGGGACAGCTGAACACTGAAGCTTTCTTT.

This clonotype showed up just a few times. CDR3 sequence: CASSTPGTGGQETQYF. CDR3 DNA sequence: TGTGCCAGCAGCACTCCCGGGACAGGGGGGCAAGAGACCCAGTACTTC. The chain is built from TRBV28 and TRBJ2-5; 11 bases line up with TRBD1. Unmatched junction bases numbered 8, after V lost 6 bases and J lost 2 bases. Germline lookup yields CDR1 MDHEN and CDR2 SYDVKM. This CDR3 has 16 amino acids.

The CDR3 coding sequence is TGTGCCAGCAGTTTCGTCGCGGGGAGCGAGCAGTACTTC. This translates into CASSFVAGSEQYF. The rearrangement links TRBV12-3 or TRBV12-4 to TRBJ2-7; D may be TRBD2 (6 bases). The CDR3 has 13 residues. The V end lost 3 bases, the J end lost 6 bases, and 12 bases lay between the germline ends.

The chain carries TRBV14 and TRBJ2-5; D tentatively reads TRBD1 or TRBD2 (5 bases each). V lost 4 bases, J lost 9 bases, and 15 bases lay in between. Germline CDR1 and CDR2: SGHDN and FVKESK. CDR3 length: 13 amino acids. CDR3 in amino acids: CASSRLGTPAQYF. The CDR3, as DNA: TGTGCCAGCAGCCGTCTCGGGACGCCCGCCCAGTACTTC. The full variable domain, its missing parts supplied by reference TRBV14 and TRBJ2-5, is EAGVTQFPSHSVIEKGQTVTLRCDPISGHDNLYWYRRVMGKEIKFLLHFVKESKQDESGMPNNRFLAERTGGTYSTLKVQPAELEDSGVYFCASSRLGTPAQYFGPGTRLLVL.

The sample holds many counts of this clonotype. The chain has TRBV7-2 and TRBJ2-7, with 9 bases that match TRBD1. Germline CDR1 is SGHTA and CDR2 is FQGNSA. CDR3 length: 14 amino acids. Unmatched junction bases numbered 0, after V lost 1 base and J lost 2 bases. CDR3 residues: CASSLGTGAYEQYF. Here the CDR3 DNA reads TGTGCCAGCAGCTTAGGGACAGGGGCCTACGAGCAGTACTTC.

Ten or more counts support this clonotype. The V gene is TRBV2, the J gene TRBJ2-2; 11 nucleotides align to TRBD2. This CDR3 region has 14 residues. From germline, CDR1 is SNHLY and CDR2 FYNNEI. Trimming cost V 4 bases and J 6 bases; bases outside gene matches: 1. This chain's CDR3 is CASSGLAGSGELFF. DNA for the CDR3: TGTGCCAGCAGTGGACTAGCGGGATCCGGGGAGCTGTTTTTT.

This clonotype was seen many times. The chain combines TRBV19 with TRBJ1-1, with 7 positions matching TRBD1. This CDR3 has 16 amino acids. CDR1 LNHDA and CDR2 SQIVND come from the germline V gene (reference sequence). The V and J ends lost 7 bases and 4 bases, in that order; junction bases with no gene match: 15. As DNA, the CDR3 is TGTGCCAGTACCCAACGTCCCCTGACAGGGATCACTGAAGCTTTCTTT. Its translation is CASTQRPLTGITEAFF.

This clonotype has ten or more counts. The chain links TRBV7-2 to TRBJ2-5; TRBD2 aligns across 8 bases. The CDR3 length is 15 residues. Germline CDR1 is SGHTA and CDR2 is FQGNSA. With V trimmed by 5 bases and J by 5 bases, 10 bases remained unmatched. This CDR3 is CASSRGGRERETQYF. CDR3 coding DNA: TGTGCCAGCAGCCGGGGGGGGAGGGAGCGCGAGACCCAGTACTTC.

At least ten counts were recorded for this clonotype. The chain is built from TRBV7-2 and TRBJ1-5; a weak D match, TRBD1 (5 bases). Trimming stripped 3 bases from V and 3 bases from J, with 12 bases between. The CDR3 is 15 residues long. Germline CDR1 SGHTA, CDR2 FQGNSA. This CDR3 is CASSLGGPSNQPQHF. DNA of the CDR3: TGTGCCAGCAGCTTGGGGGGACCCTCCAATCAGCCCCAGCATTTT.